Each of the 25 T cell receptor beta chains below was sequenced from the same sample in a study of T cell repertoires in cytomegalovirus infection. TCRdb independently ran MiXCR on the reads; one entry per CDR3 protein. The profile shows 150,000 to 200,000 distinct CDR3 sequences, under 20% of them singletons. Material for sequencing was CD8+ T cells from PBMCs. These receptor sequences come from a human donor in good health (CMV status not recorded). Some clones in this sample may be carry-over from other donors' samples.

With regard to this clonotype: It is unclear where the CDR3 begins or ends on the DNA, so no DNA is shown, and the CDR3 is as TCRdb lists it. This chain joins TRBV15 and TRBJ1-4; the D call of TRBD1 is as the table states it, not checked on the DNA. Germline CDR1 and CDR2: LNHNV and YYDKDF (reference sequence). The CDR3 extends over 16 residues, inclusive of both ends. This CDR3 is CATSRDSGQGSEKLFF.

The chain employs TRBV5-5 and TRBJ2-1, with no clear D. Germline V gives CDR1 SGHKS, CDR2 YYEKEE (reference sequence). The CDR3 covers 15 residues. The V end was cut by 6 bases, the J end by 0 bases, with 13 bases between. CDR3 loop: CASTNYSFSYNEQFF. In DNA, the CDR3 is TGTGCCAGCACCAACTATTCATTCTCCTACAATGAGCAGTTCTTC.

This clonotype was picked up a small number of times. CDR3 DNA: TGTGCCAGCAGCCCTTCCCTGACTGATCAGCCCCAGCATTTT. It is translated as CASSPSLTDQPQHF. The chain couples TRBV7-9 to TRBJ1-5; the D is unclear. Per germline, CDR1 SEHNR and CDR2 FQNEAQ (reference sequence). The CDR3 loop spans 14 amino acids. With 5 bases removed from V and 5 bases from J, the gap between germline ends came to 13 bases.

To note about this clonotype: Germline and junction disagree at one end, which may indicate a read error. The rearrangement links TRBV7-8 to TRBJ2-5, with D perhaps TRBD1 (5 bases). The CDR3 contains 14 residues. CDR1 SGHVS and CDR2 FQNEAQ come from the germline V gene. For the CDR3, the DNA is TGTGCCGGCAGCTTAGCAGGGAAGCAAGAGACCCAGTACTTC. Amino acid sequence: CAGSLAGKQETQYF.

The gene calls are TRBV15 and TRBJ2-7; D perhaps matches TRBD2 (5 bases). This CDR3 has 14 amino acids. CDR1 LNHNV and CDR2 YYDKDF come from the germline V gene (reference sequence). V was pared by 0 bases and J by 6 bases, with 12 bases between. The CDR3 spells CATSREAEAGEQYF. DNA of the CDR3: TGTGCCACCAGCAGAGAAGCGGAGGCGGGCGAGCAGTACTTC.

By share, this clonotype ranks as medium-sized. The chain recombines TRBV7-8 with TRBJ2-1; D not resolved. V lost 4 bases to trimming and J lost 6 bases, with 22 bases between them. The CDR3 has 17 amino acids. CDR1 and CDR2 (germline): SGHVS, FQNEAQ. For the CDR3, the DNA is TGTGCCAGCAGCTCCGTTGCGACTCGACCCCGATCCAATGAGCAGTTCTTC. It is translated as CASSSVATRPRSNEQFF. Full variable domain (rest looked up from reference TRBV7-8 and TRBJ2-1): GAGVSQSPRYKVAKRGQDVALRCDPISGHVSLFWYQQALGQGPEFLTYFQNEAQLDKSGLPSDRFFAERPEGSVSTLKIQRTQQEDSAVYLCASSSVATRPRSNEQFFGPGTRLTVL.

This clonotype was counted many times. The V and J genes are TRBV7-3 and TRBJ2-5; D call uncertain. The CDR3 spans 12 residues. The V end was cut by 8 bases, the J end by 4 bases, with 11 bases between. Germline-derived CDR1 and CDR2 are SGHTA and FQGTGA. CDR3: CASSRVGETQYF. DNA of the CDR3: TGTGCCAGCTCCAGAGTCGGAGAGACCCAGTACTTC.

The chain couples TRBV5-6 to TRBJ2-5, with TRBD1 matching over 8 bases. This CDR3 has 16 residues. V trimming: 4 bases; J trimming: 1 base; junction bases outside the gene matches: 9. Germline CDR1 is SGHDT and CDR2 is YYEEEE. CDR3 in amino acids: CASSKRRQGIQETQYF. The DNA for the CDR3 is TGTGCCAGCAGCAAACGGCGACAGGGGATCCAAGAGACCCAGTACTTC.

This clonotype was counted many times. The chain links TRBV7-2 to TRBJ2-7; 9 bases match TRBD1. This CDR3 contains 16 residues. V lost 1 base and J lost 0; bases outside the gene matches: 4. Germline lookup yields CDR1 SGHTA and CDR2 FQGNSA. The CDR3 bases are TGTGCCAGCAGCTTAGGCCGGGACAGGGTCTCCTACGAGCAGTACTTC. Protein product: CASSLGRDRVSYEQYF.

V gene TRBV7-2 combines with J gene TRBJ1-1; 9 positions agree with TRBD1. The CDR3 is made up of 18 amino acids. The germline CDR1 and CDR2 sequences are SGHTA and FQGNSA. V trimming: 5 bases; J trimming: 1 base; junction bases outside the gene matches: 14. The CDR3 spells CASSPQWGQGLRNTEAFF. The CDR3 DNA follows: TGTGCCAGCAGCCCCCAGTGGGGACAGGGACTCAGGAACACTGAAGCTTTCTTT.

This clonotype was observed a few times. DNA of the CDR3: TGCGCCAGCAGCCAAGATCCGGGGGGGTCAGGGGAGCAGTTCTTC. It translates to CASSQDPGGSGEQFF. The chain uses TRBV4-3 and TRBJ2-1; 8 bases map to TRBD2. The CDR3 covers 15 residues. CDR1 is LGHNA and CDR2 is YSLEER in the germline V gene. V lost 0 bases to trimming and J lost 10 bases; unmatched junction nucleotides: 8.

This clonotype was observed a handful of times. V usage is TRBV15 and J usage is TRBJ1-1; no definite D call. Deletions cut 1 base from V and 0 bases from J, with 6 bases between. The CDR3 runs 14 residues. Germline CDR1 reads LNHNV; CDR2 reads YYDKDF (reference sequence). CDR3 loop: CATSRVGMNTEAFF. CDR3 coding DNA: TGTGCCACCAGCAGAGTAGGAATGAACACTGAAGCTTTCTTT.

The chain employs TRBV29-1 and TRBJ1-1; D uncertain. Per germline, CDR1 SQVTM and CDR2 ANQGSEA. V gave up 4 bases and J gave up 7 bases, with 7 bases separating them. This CDR3 is 10 amino acids long. CDR3 amino acids: CSVASGEAFF. The DNA of the CDR3 is TGCAGCGTTGCCTCAGGTGAAGCTTTCTTT.

The V gene is TRBV7-9, the J gene TRBJ2-4; 13 bases line up with TRBD2. CDR3 length: 16 residues. Germline values: CDR1 SEHNR, CDR2 FQNEAQ (reference sequence). V lost 4 bases and J lost 2; bases outside the gene matches: 2. The chain's CDR3 is CASSSTSGRTKNIQYF. CDR3 in DNA: TGTGCCAGCAGCTCGACTAGCGGGAGGACCAAAAACATTCAGTACTTC.

This chain links TRBV12-3 or TRBV12-4 with TRBJ1-5; D is uncertain. The CDR3 sequence is 14 residues long. Deletions cut 3 bases from V and 5 bases from J, with 11 bases between. CDR3 nucleotide sequence: TGTGCCAGCAGTTTGAGGTCTACCTATCAGCCCCAGCATTTT. Translating gives CASSLRSTYQPQHF.

The genes are TRBV12-3 or TRBV12-4 and TRBJ2-2; 7 nucleotides match TRBD1. J gave up 0 bases and V 6 bases, and 7 bases lay outside the gene matches. This CDR3 comprises 16 residues. The CDR3 loop reads CASSPGDRSNTGELFF. As DNA, the CDR3 is TGTGCCAGCAGCCCCGGGGACAGATCGAACACCGGGGAGCTGTTTTTT.

The genes are TRBV12-5 and TRBJ2-7, with no clear D. The V end lost 6 bases, the J end lost 3 bases, and 9 bases lay between the germline ends. CDR3 size: 12 residues. Germline V gene data show CDR1 as LGHNT and CDR2 as FRNRAP. The CDR3 spells CASGLGYYEQYF. CDR3 DNA: TGTGCTAGTGGGCTGGGGTACTACGAGCAGTACTTC.

A few counts support this clonotype. The chain couples TRBV5-5 to TRBJ2-7, with D possibly being TRBD1 (6 bases). The germline CDR1 and CDR2 sequences are SGHKS and YYEKEE (reference sequence). There are 14 residues in the CDR3. V was shortened by 2 bases and J by 1 base, with 10 bases between the two germline ends. CDR3 sequence: CASSFRDTSYEQYF. The CDR3, as DNA: TGTGCCAGCAGCTTCCGGGACACTTCCTACGAGCAGTACTTC.

This clonotype was found a few times. The chain recombines TRBV7-8 with TRBJ2-3; tentative D call: TRBD1 (7 bases). This CDR3 is 16 amino acids long. With 4 bases removed from V and 6 bases from J, the gap between germline ends came to 20 bases. Germline CDR1 and CDR2: SGHVS and FQNEAQ. This chain's CDR3 is CASSSLPRGVVDTQYF. DNA for the CDR3: TGTGCCAGCAGCTCCCTACCCAGGGGGGTGGTTGATACGCAGTATTTT. Full variable domain (rest looked up from reference TRBV7-8 and TRBJ2-3): GAGVSQSPRYKVAKRGQDVALRCDPISGHVSLFWYQQALGQGPEFLTYFQNEAQLDKSGLPSDRFFAERPEGSVSTLKIQRTQQEDSAVYLCASSSLPRGVVDTQYFGPGTRLTVL.

This rearrangement joins TRBV29-1 to TRBJ2-1; D remains ambiguous. The germline V gene encodes CDR1 SQVTM and CDR2 ANQGSEA. There are 13 residues in the CDR3. The V end was cut by 0 bases, the J end by 9 bases, with 12 bases between. The CDR3 region is CSVEDLYGREQFF. The CDR3 region has the DNA TGCAGCGTTGAAGATCTGTATGGTCGTGAGCAGTTCTTC.

V usage is TRBV7-2 and J usage is TRBJ1-4; TRBD1 agrees at 9 bases. The CDR3 loop spans 14 amino acids. Germline V CDR1 and CDR2: SGHTA, FQGNSA. V shed 5 bases and J 6 bases; nucleotides not matched to a gene: 4. The CDR3 loop is CASSKQGAYEKLFF. The DNA for the CDR3 is TGTGCCAGCAGCAAACAGGGGGCCTATGAAAAACTGTTTTTT. Full variable domain (outside the CDR3, taken from reference TRBV7-2 and TRBJ1-4): GAGVSQSPSNKVTEKGKDVELRCDPISGHTALYWYRQSLGQGLEFLIYFQGNSAPDKSGLPSDRFSAERTGGSVSTLTIQRTQQEDSAVYLCASSKQGAYEKLFFGSGTQLSVL.

This clonotype was observed a few times. The rearrangement uses TRBV7-8 and TRBJ2-1, with TRBD1 matching over 8 bases. Germline loops: CDR1 SGHVS, CDR2 FQNEAQ. This CDR3 has 16 amino acids. With 5 bases clipped from V and 5 bases from J, the junction kept 11 bases outside the gene matches. The CDR3 sequence is CASSRRTGLEDNEQFF. For the CDR3, the DNA is TGTGCCAGCAGCCGACGGACAGGGCTTGAGGACAATGAGCAGTTCTTC. The full variable domain, in which reference TRBV7-8 and TRBJ2-1 provide the parts outside the CDR3, is GAGVSQSPRYKVAKRGQDVALRCDPISGHVSLFWYQQALGQGPEFLTYFQNEAQLDKSGLPSDRFFAERPEGSVSTLKIQRTQQEDSAVYLCASSRRTGLEDNEQFFGPGTRLTVL.

The chain uses TRBV12-3 or TRBV12-4 and TRBJ2-1; TRBD2 is a possible D gene (6 bases). V lost 8 bases and J lost 4, with 18 bases in between. This CDR3 contains 15 residues. This CDR3 reads CASSMLAQPYNEQFF. The CDR3 DNA follows: TGTGCCAGCTCCATGCTAGCGCAGCCATACAATGAGCAGTTCTTC.

V gene TRBV12-3 or TRBV12-4 combines with J gene TRBJ2-3; TRBD1 is a possible D gene (5 bases). CDR3 length: 12 residues. Trimming shortened V by 6 bases and J by 4 bases, and 8 bases separated the two germline ends. This chain's CDR3 is CASRTEADTQYF. Written as DNA, the CDR3 is TGTGCCAGCAGGACAGAAGCAGATACGCAGTATTTT.

This clonotype showed up just a few times. This chain connects TRBV27 to TRBJ2-6, with unresolved D. The V end lost 3 bases, the J end lost 8 bases, and 8 bases lay between the germline ends. The CDR3 length is 13 residues. The V gene's germline CDR1 is MNHEY and CDR2 SMNVEV (reference sequence). The CDR3 reads CASSFGKTNVLTF. DNA of the CDR3: TGTGCCAGCAGTTTTGGAAAGACCAACGTCCTGACTTTC.